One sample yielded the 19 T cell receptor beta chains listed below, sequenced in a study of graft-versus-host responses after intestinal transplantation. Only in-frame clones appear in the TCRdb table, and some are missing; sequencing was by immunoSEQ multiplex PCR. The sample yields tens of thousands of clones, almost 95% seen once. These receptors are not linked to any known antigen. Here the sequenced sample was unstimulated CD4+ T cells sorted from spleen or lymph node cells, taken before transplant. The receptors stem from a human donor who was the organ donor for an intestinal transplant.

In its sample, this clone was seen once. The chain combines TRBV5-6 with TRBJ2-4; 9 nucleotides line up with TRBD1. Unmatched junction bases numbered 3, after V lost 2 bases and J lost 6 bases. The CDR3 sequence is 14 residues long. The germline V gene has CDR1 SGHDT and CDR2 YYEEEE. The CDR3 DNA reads TGTGCCAGCAGCTTTGCGGGACAGGGAAACATTCAGTACTTC. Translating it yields CASSFAGQGNIQYF.

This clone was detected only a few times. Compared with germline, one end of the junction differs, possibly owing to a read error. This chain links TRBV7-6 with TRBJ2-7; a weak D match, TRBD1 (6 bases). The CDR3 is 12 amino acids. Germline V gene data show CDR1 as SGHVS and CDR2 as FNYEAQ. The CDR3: CASSLRGNEQYF. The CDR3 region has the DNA TGTGCTAGCAGCTTAAGGGGGAACGAGCAGTACTTC.

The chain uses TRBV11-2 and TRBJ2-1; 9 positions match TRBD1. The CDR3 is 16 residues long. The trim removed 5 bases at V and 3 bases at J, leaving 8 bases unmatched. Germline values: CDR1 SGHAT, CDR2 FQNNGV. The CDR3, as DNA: TGTGCCAGCAGCGATAGGGACAGGGTTTACTACAATGAGCAGTTCTTC. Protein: CASSDRDRVYYNEQFF.

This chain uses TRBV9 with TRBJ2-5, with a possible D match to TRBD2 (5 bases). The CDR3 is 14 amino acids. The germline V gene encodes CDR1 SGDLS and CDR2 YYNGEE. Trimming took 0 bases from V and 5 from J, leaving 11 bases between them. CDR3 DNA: TGTGCCAGCAGCGTAGACACTAGATCCGAGACCCAGTACTTC. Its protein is CASSVDTRSETQYF. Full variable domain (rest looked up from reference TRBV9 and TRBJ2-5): DSGVTQTPKHLITATGQRVTLRCSPRSGDLSVYWYQQSLDQGLQFLIQYYNGEERAKGNILERFSAQQFPDLHSELNLSSLELGDSALYFCASSVDTRSETQYFGPGTRLLVL.

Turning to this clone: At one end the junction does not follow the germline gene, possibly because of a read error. Written as DNA, the CDR3 is TGTGCCAGCAACTTAGCGGAGACAGGGGGCTCACCCCTCCACTTT. Its translation is CASNLAETGGSPLHF. The J gene is TRBJ1-6, the V gene TRBV7-9; TRBD1 aligns across 10 bases. Germline CDR1 is SEHNR and CDR2 is FQNEAQ (reference sequence). CDR3 length: 15 amino acids.

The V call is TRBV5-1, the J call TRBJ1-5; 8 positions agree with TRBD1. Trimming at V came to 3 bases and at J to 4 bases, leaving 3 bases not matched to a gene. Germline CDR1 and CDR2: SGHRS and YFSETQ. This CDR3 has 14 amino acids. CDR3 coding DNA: TGCGCCAGCAGCTCCGGACAGGGAAATCAGCCCCAGCATTTT. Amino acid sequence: CASSSGQGNQPQHF.

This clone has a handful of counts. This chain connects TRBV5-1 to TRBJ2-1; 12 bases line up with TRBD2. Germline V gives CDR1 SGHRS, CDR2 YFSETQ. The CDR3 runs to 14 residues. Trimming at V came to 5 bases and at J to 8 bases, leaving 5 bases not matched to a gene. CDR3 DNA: TGCGCCAGCAGTCTAGCGGGGGGGCCGGATGAGCAGTTCTTC. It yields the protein CASSLAGGPDEQFF.

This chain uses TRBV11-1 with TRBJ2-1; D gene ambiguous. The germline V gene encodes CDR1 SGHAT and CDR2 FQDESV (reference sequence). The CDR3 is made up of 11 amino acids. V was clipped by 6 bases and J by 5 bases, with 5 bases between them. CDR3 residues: CASRWNNEQFF. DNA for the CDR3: TGTGCCAGCAGATGGAACAATGAGCAGTTCTTC.

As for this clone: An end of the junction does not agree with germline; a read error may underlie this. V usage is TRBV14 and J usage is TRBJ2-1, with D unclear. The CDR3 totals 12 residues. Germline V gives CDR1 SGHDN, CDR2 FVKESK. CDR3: CASSSTDRGQLF. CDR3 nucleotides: TGTGCCAGCAGCTCGACTGATCGTGGGCAACTCTTC.

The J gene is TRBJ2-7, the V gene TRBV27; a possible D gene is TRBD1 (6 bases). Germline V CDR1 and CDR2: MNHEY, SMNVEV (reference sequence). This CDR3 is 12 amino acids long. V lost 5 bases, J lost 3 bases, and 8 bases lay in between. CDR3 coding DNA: TGTGCCAGCAGTGGACAGCACTACGAGCAGTACTTC. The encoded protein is CASSGQHYEQYF.

CDR3 protein: CASSLRTSGGSVFF. The CDR3, as DNA: TGTGCCAGCAGCCTCCGGACTAGCGGGGGGTCGGTTTTCTTC. This chain joins TRBV11-2 and TRBJ2-1; 14 nucleotides match TRBD2. The CDR3 loop spans 14 amino acids. Germline CDR1 reads SGHAT; CDR2 reads FQNNGV. Trimming took 5 bases from V and 16 from J; bases not matched to a gene: 10.

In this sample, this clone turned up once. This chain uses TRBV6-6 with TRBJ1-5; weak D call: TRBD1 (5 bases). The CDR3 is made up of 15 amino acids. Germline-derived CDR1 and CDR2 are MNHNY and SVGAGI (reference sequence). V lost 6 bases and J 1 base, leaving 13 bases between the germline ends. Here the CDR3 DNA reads TGTGCCAGCAGGCCTCCGGGACCCAGCAATCAGCCCCAGCATTTT. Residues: CASRPPGPSNQPQHF.

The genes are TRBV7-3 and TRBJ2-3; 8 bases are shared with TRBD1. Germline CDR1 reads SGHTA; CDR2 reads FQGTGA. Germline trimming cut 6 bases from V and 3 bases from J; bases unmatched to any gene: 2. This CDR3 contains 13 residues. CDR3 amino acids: CASSNRGTDTQYF. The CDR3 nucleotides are TGTGCCAGCAGTAACAGGGGGACAGATACGCAGTATTTT.

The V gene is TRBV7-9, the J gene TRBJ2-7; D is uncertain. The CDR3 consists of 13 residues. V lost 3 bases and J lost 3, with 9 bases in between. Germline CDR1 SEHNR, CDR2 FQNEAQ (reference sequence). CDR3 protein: CASSFIRGYEQYF. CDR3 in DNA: TGTGCCAGCAGCTTCATCCGAGGCTACGAGCAGTACTTC.

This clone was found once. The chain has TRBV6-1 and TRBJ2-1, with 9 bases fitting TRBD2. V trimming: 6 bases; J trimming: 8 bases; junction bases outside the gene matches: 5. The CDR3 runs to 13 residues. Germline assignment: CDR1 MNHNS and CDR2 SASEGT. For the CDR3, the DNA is TGTGCCAGCAGGAAGCGGGGGGACTATGAGCAGTTCTTC. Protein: CASRKRGDYEQFF.

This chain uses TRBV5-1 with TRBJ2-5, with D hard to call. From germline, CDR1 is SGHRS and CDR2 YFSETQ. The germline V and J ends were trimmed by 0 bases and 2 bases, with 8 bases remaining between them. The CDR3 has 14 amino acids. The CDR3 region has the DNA TGCGCCAGCAGCTTGGACTGGGCTCAAGAGACCCAGTACTTC. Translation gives CASSLDWAQETQYF.

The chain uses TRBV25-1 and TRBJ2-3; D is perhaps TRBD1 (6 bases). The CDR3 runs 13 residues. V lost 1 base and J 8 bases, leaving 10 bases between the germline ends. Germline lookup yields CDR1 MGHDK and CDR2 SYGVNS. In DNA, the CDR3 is TGTGCCAGCAGTGAATTTAAAGGGGGTACGCAGTATTTT. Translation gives CASSEFKGGTQYF.

CDR3 loop: CASTQTGSYEQYF. The CDR3 DNA follows: TGTGCCAGCACACAGACAGGTTCCTACGAGCAGTACTTC. The V gene is TRBV6-1, the J gene TRBJ2-7, with D tentatively TRBD1 (6 bases). Germline CDR1 MNHNS, CDR2 SASEGT. Trimming took 7 bases from V and 1 from J, leaving 11 bases between them. This CDR3 region has 13 residues.

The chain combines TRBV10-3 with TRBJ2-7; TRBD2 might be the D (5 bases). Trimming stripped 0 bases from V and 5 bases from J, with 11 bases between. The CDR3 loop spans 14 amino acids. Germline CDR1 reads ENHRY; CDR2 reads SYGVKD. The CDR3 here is CAISESRRYDEQYF. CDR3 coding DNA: TGTGCCATCAGTGAGTCGAGGAGGTACGACGAGCAGTACTTC.